Listed below are T cell receptor beta chains from one sample, sequenced in a study of CD8 T cells in Susac syndrome. TCRdb independently ran MiXCR on the immunoSEQ multiplex PCR reads; one entry per CDR3 protein. Of about 190,000 distinct CDR3 sequences listed, roughly 95% were seen once; the top ten hold 0.09% to 0.1%. Input material: CD4+ T cells from PBMCs. The receptor set was obtained from a human donor with Susac syndrome. The CDR3 runs from the conserved cysteine through the conserved F or W. D genes are given only for firm matches. Clone size is given for some rows only: seen once, a few or many times, or a class if the clone is expanded.

V: TRBV30
D: TRBD2
J: TRBJ2-3
length: 15
size: once
CDR3: CAWSVGAGGLDTQYF
DNA: TGTGCCTGGAGTGTAGGAGCGGGGGGGCTTGATACGCAGTATTTT

V: TRBV30
D: TRBD1
J: TRBJ1-2
length: 14
size: -
CDR3: CAWRMTGGGYGYTF
DNA: TGTGCCTGGAGGATGACAGGGGGCGGCTATGGCTACACCTTC

V: TRBV30
D: -
J: TRBJ1-1
length: 15
size: -
CDR3: CAWSVPERGSTEAFF
DNA: TGTGCCTGGAGTGTGCCGGAGAGGGGGAGCACTGAAGCTTTCTTT

V: TRBV6-2/TRBV6-3
D: TRBD1
J: TRBJ1-6
length: 13
size: -
CDR3: CASTDRGKTPLHF
DNA: TGTGCCAGCACTGACAGGGGTAAGACACCCCTCCACTTT

V: TRBV24-1
D: -
J: TRBJ2-2
length: 16
size: -
CDR3: CATSDTKGRNTGELFF
DNA: TGTGCCACCAGTGATACTAAGGGGAGGAACACCGGGGAGCTGTTTTTT

V: TRBV9
D: TRBD1
J: TRBJ2-7
length: 14
size: -
CDR3: CASSVGTGRDEQYF
DNA: TGTGCCAGCAGCGTAGGGACAGGGCGCGACGAGCAGTACTTC

V: TRBV2
D: TRBD1
J: TRBJ1-2
length: 12
size: -
CDR3: CASRQGGYGYTF
DNA: TGTGCCAGCCGACAGGGGGGCTATGGCTACACCTTC

V: TRBV5-1
D: -
J: TRBJ1-2
length: 15
size: -
CDR3: CASSFWGEANYGYTF
DNA: TGCGCCAGCAGCTTTTGGGGAGAAGCTAACTATGGCTACACCTTC

V: TRBV5-1
D: TRBD1
J: TRBJ2-1
length: 15
size: -
CDR3: CASSSDRVSDNEQFF
DNA: TGCGCCAGCAGCTCAGACAGGGTGTCAGACAATGAGCAGTTCTTC

V: TRBV2
D: TRBD2
J: TRBJ2-1
length: 13
size: -
CDR3: CASKILAGGEQFF
DNA: TGTGCCAGCAAAATACTAGCGGGGGGTGAGCAGTTCTTC

V: TRBV20-1
D: TRBD1
J: TRBJ1-2
length: 13
size: once
CDR3: CSATLDRVSGYTF
DNA: TGCAGTGCAACCCTGGACAGGGTGTCTGGCTACACCTTC

V: TRBV6-5
D: -
J: TRBJ1-1
length: 13
size: -
CDR3: CASLNLMNTEAFF
DNA: TGTGCCAGCCTTAACCTCATGAACACTGAAGCTTTCTTT

V: TRBV20-1
D: -
J: TRBJ1-2
length: 13
size: once
CDR3: CSARSSPNYGYTF
DNA: TGCAGTGCCAGGTCGAGCCCTAACTATGGCTACACCTTC

V: TRBV30
D: TRBD1
J: TRBJ2-3
length: 14
size: -
CDR3: CAWSPDRDTDTQYF
DNA: TGTGCCTGGAGCCCGGACAGGGACACAGATACGCAGTATTTT

V: TRBV5-1
D: -
J: TRBJ1-2
length: 14
size: once
CDR3: CASSFEGRDYGYTF
DNA: TGCGCCAGCAGCTTTGAAGGACGCGATTATGGCTACACCTTC

V: TRBV28
D: -
J: TRBJ2-6
length: 11
size: -
CDR3: CATTGANVLTF
DNA: TGTGCCACCACTGGGGCCAACGTCCTGACTTTC

V: TRBV3-1
D: TRBD2
J: TRBJ2-1
length: 16
size: -
CDR3: CASSQDLVAGLNEQFF
DNA: TGTGCCAGCAGCCAAGATTTGGTAGCGGGCCTCAATGAGCAGTTCTTC

V: TRBV20-1
D: -
J: TRBJ1-6
length: 14
size: -
CDR3: CSARGDSRDSPLHF
DNA: TGCAGTGCTAGAGGAGACAGCCGTGATTCACCCCTCCACTTT

V: TRBV25-1
D: -
J: TRBJ1-2
length: 12
size: -
CDR3: CASSAQNYGYTF
DNA: TGTGCCAGCAGTGCCCAGAACTATGGCTACACCTTC

V: TRBV12-3/TRBV12-4
D: TRBD1
J: TRBJ2-7
length: 14
size: -
CDR3: CASTSGTVGSEQYF
DNA: TGTGCCAGCACGTCCGGGACAGTCGGGTCCGAGCAGTACTTC